This T cell receptor (beta chain) was documented in a study of sequential checkpoint blockade in melanoma. This clone was found a few times. The protocol was immunoSEQ multiplex PCR, while the TCRdb copy is restricted to in-frame clones and leaves out a portion. The sample records around 3,500 clones, roughly 50% being singletons. In germline, CDR1 is LGHNA, CDR2 YSLEER. V shed 4 bases and J 7 bases; nucleotides not matched to a gene: 9. This CDR3 has 14 amino acids. Treatment reported: randomized to nivolumab then ipilimumab (arm A) or the reverse (arm B). No patient had prior DNA-damaging chemotherapy.

Sequencing used CD8+ T cells sorted from blood (inferred from file names), obtained from a patient given nivolumab and ipilimumab in sequence. The chain uses TRBV4-3 and TRBJ1-1; 7 bases are shared with TRBD1. The sequence was obtained from a human donor with melanoma. The CDR3 sequence is CASSPSDRTREAFF. The CDR3 bases are TGCGCCAGCAGCCCATCGGACAGGACCCGTGAAGCTTTCTTT.